This T cell receptor (beta chain) was identified during a study of T cells of healthy individuals. Using its own MiXCR run on the 5' RACE reads, TCRdb lists one record per CDR3 protein. The repertoire holds tens of thousands of distinct CDR3 sequences, about 5% seen once, with around 9.6% in the top ten. The sample holds a few counts of this clonotype. Germline CDR1 MNHEY, CDR2 SMNVEV (reference sequence). This CDR3 is built from 15 residues. The germline V and J ends were trimmed by 5 bases and 5 bases, with 18 bases remaining between them. This rearrangement joins TRBV27 to TRBJ2-5, with D possibly matching TRBD2 (6 bases). The receptor comes from a human donor in good health. This chain's CDR3 is CASSPIYRSGETQYF. CDR3 nucleotides: TGTGCCAGCAGTCCGATTTACAGGAGCGGGGAGACCCAGTACTTC.